The 11 T cell receptor beta chains given below trace back to one sample, sequenced in a study of blood T cell repertoires in COVID-19. Generated by immunoSEQ multiplex PCR, the TCRdb table keeps only in-frame clones and is missing some. The table has 80,000 to 130,000 clones, about nine tenths seen once. Sequencing used peripheral blood. All receptors derive from a man between 65 and 85 years old with acute or convalescent COVID-19.

This chain uses TRBV7-2 with TRBJ1-1; TRBD1 is a possible D gene (6 bases). V lost 5 bases, J lost 0 bases, and 13 bases lay in between. The CDR3 runs 15 residues. Germline assignment: CDR1 SGHTA and CDR2 FQGNSA. CDR3 nucleotide sequence: TGTGCCAGCAGCCCGTACACAGGGTTGAACACTGAAGCTTTCTTT. Encoded protein: CASSPYTGLNTEAFF.

This clone occurred once. J is TRBJ2-2 and V is TRBV6-4; D is uncertain. The V gene's germline CDR1 is MRHNA and CDR2 SNTAGT. V shed 6 bases and J shed 1 base, with 9 bases lying between them. CDR3 length equals 14 residues. The CDR3 loop is CASRNRENTGELFF. CDR3 DNA sequence: TGTGCCAGCAGAAACAGAGAGAACACCGGGGAGCTGTTTTTT.

The chain links TRBV6-2 or TRBV6-3 to TRBJ1-5; 9 nucleotides agree with TRBD1. V was clipped by 5 bases and J by 4 bases; unmatched bases: 3. The CDR3 loop spans 14 amino acids. Germline V gene data show CDR1 as MNHEY and CDR2 as SVGEGT. The CDR3 region is CASSRQGGNQPQHF. The CDR3 DNA reads TGTGCCAGCAGTAGACAGGGGGGAAATCAGCCCCAGCATTTT.

CDR3 nucleotide sequence: TGCGCCAGCAGTGAGTATGTACAGGGGGGCTACGAGCAGTACTTC. As protein: CASSEYVQGGYEQYF. The chain couples TRBV10-2 to TRBJ2-7; 8 nucleotides line up with TRBD1. Unmatched junction bases numbered 5, after V lost 1 base and J lost 3 bases. The germline V gene encodes CDR1 WSHSY and CDR2 SAAADI. The CDR3 totals 15 residues.

V usage is TRBV18 and J usage is TRBJ1-1; D ambiguous. This CDR3 is 18 amino acids long. V was cut by 0 bases and J by 2 bases, with 19 bases left in between. CDR1 is KGHSH, CDR2 LQKENI, per germline. The CDR3 region is CASSPPNAWRGVNTEAFF. DNA of the CDR3: TGTGCCAGCTCACCACCGAACGCCTGGCGCGGGGTTAACACTGAAGCTTTCTTT.

In the case of this clone: The sample holds other DNA sequences that translate to the same CDR3. The V and J genes are TRBV6-5 and TRBJ1-2; D possibly corresponds to TRBD1 (6 bases). V was trimmed by 6 bases and J by 0 bases, leaving 8 bases between them. The CDR3 is made up of 13 amino acids. Germline CDR1 MNHEY, CDR2 SVGAGI. The CDR3 DNA reads TGTGCCAGCAGCCCAGGGGCTAACTATGGCTACACCTTC. It yields the protein CASSPGANYGYTF.

This sequence joins TRBV24-1 and TRBJ2-3; 10 bases agree with TRBD2. CDR3 length: 18 amino acids. Germline CDR1 and CDR2: KGHDR and SFDVKD. Trimming cost V 0 bases and J 0 bases; bases outside gene matches: 5. The CDR3, as DNA: TGTGCCACCAGTGATTTGGAAACTAGCGGGATCAGCACAGATACGCAGTATTTT. This sequence encodes CATSDLETSGISTDTQYF.

This clone was picked up one time. The chain's CDR3 is CASSPGTGRVYSPLHF. DNA for the CDR3: TGCGCCAGCAGCCCGGGGACAGGGAGGGTCTATTCACCCCTCCACTTT. V gene TRBV5-1 combines with J gene TRBJ1-6; 9 bases map to TRBD1. J lost 8 bases, V lost 4 bases, and 10 bases had no gene match. This CDR3 spans 16 amino acids. Per germline, CDR1 SGHRS and CDR2 YFSETQ.

CDR3 nucleotide sequence: TGCAGCGTTCTCCCGCTGAGGAAAAACATTCAGTACTTC. Translated: CSVLPLRKNIQYF. The chain uses TRBV29-1 and TRBJ2-4; D is undetermined. Trimming stripped 5 bases from V and 4 bases from J, with 12 bases between. CDR1 SQVTM and CDR2 ANQGSEA come from the germline V gene. The CDR3 length is 13 residues. The variable domain in full, completed from reference TRBV29-1 and TRBJ2-4, reads SAVISQKPSRDICQRGTSLTIQCQVDSQVTMMFWYRQQPGQSLTLIATANQGSEATYESGFVIDKFPISRPNLTFSTLTVSNMSPEDSSIYLCSVLPLRKNIQYFGAGTRLSVL.

This chain joins TRBV5-5 and TRBJ1-3; TRBD1 matches 7 bases. Germline V CDR1 and CDR2: SGHKS, YYEKEE (reference sequence). V lost 1 base and J lost 4; bases outside the gene matches: 5. This CDR3 spans 15 amino acids. The CDR3 DNA sequence: TGTGCCAGCAGCTTGCGGGACAGATCAGGAAACACCATATATTTT. Translation: CASSLRDRSGNTIYF.

This chain uses TRBV7-7 with TRBJ2-1; D possibly corresponds to TRBD2 (6 bases). CDR1 and CDR2 from the germline V gene are SSHAT and FNYEAQ (reference sequence). This CDR3 has 15 amino acids. V shed 5 bases and J shed 10 bases, with 21 bases lying between them. The CDR3 DNA follows: TGTGCCAGCAGCCCCGATGGGGGGATTCTGAGCGAGCAGTTCTTC. Encoded protein: CASSPDGGILSEQFF.